Below are 10 T cell receptor beta chains sequenced from a single sample in a study of cytomegalovirus exposure and HLA in healthy donors. PCR primers comprised 60 Vbeta and 13 Jbeta primers. Libraries were prepared by immunoSEQ multiplex PCR; TCRdb keeps only in-frame clonotypes and omits some of them. The sample includes about 130,000 clones, 76% of them seen just once. The sequencing input was PBMCs. The receptor source for this set is a female donor in good health and CMV-seropositive.

The J gene is TRBJ2-1, the V gene TRBV7-2; 14 bases fit TRBD2. V shed 5 bases and J 7 bases; nucleotides not matched to a gene: 4. Germline CDR1 and CDR2: SGHTA and FQGNSA. This CDR3 has 15 residues. The CDR3 sequence is CASSMTSGGGNEQFF. For the CDR3, the DNA is TGTGCCAGCAGCATGACTAGCGGGGGGGGGAATGAGCAGTTCTTC.

The CDR3 DNA sequence: TGTGCCAGCGGAGATGCCTTCTACAATGAGCAGTTCTTC. Protein: CASGDAFYNEQFF. This sequence joins TRBV19 and TRBJ2-1; D gene unclear. The CDR3 length is 13 residues. Trimming removed 9 bases at V and 3 bases at J, with 12 bases between. Germline CDR1 LNHDA, CDR2 SQIVND (reference sequence).

CDR3 DNA sequence: TGTGCCAGCAGTGAACTAGAAGGGGGGGTCGGTGAAGCTTTCTTT. It specifies CASSELEGGVGEAFF. This rearrangement joins TRBV2 to TRBJ1-1; the D gene is possibly TRBD1 (6 bases). CDR1 is SNHLY and CDR2 is FYNNEI in the germline V gene. Trimming removed 2 bases at V and 7 bases at J, with 17 bases between. The CDR3 is 15 amino acids.

In this sample, this clone turned up a few times. V is TRBV6-1 and J is TRBJ2-7; 7 bases line up with TRBD1. Germline loops: CDR1 MNHNS, CDR2 SASEGT. This CDR3 comprises 13 residues. The J segment lost 3 bases and the V segment lost 7 bases, leaving 6 bases of the junction unmatched. The CDR3 sequence: CASTGTDFYEQYF. The CDR3 DNA is TGTGCCAGCACCGGGACAGATTTCTACGAGCAGTACTTC.

CDR3 bases: TGCGCCAGCAGCACCGGGACAGGGGTTTCTCAAGAGACCCAGTACTTC. This sequence encodes CASSTGTGVSQETQYF. This rearrangement joins TRBV5-1 to TRBJ2-5, with 10 bases fitting TRBD1. The CDR3 loop spans 16 amino acids. From germline, CDR1 is SGHRS and CDR2 YFSETQ. V shed 4 bases and J 2 bases; nucleotides not matched to a gene: 8.

The genes are TRBV13 and TRBJ2-7; 7 bases are shared with TRBD1. The J segment lost 5 bases and the V segment lost 5 bases, leaving 12 bases of the junction unmatched. Germline CDR1 and CDR2: PRHDT and FYEKMQ (reference sequence). The CDR3 length is 15 residues. The DNA for the CDR3 is TGTGCCAGCAGCCCGCGAAACAGGGGACCCCACGAGCAGTACTTC. Its translation: CASSPRNRGPHEQYF. The variable domain in full, completed from reference TRBV13 and TRBJ2-7, reads AAGVIQSPRHLIKEKRETATLKCYPIPRHDTVYWYQQGPGQDPQFLISFYEKMQSDKGSIPDRFSAQQFSDYHSELNMSSLELGDSALYFCASSPRNRGPHEQYFGPGTRLTVT.

The chain employs TRBV2 and TRBJ2-1; the match to TRBD1 covers 9 bases. The ends lost 7 bases at V and 4 bases at J; junction bases unmatched: 5. CDR1 is SNHLY, CDR2 FYNNEI, per germline. The length of the CDR3 is 14 residues. In DNA form, the CDR3 reads TGTGCCAGCATCGGGACAGGGTTATACAATGAGCAGTTCTTC. Translation gives CASIGTGLYNEQFF.

This chain connects TRBV6-1 to TRBJ2-7; maybe TRBD1 (6 bases). V gave up 7 bases and J gave up 5 bases, with 15 bases separating them. Germline CDR1 reads MNHNS; CDR2 reads SASEGT. There are 13 residues in the CDR3. The CDR3 spells CASNRDIFDEQYF. The CDR3 DNA follows: TGTGCCAGCAATAGGGACATTTTTGACGAGCAGTACTTC.

This chain uses TRBV2 with TRBJ2-3; D may be TRBD1 (5 bases). Trimming shortened V by 4 bases and J by 2 bases, and 13 bases separated the two germline ends. The CDR3 has 15 amino acids. The germline V gene encodes CDR1 SNHLY and CDR2 FYNNEI. CDR3 residues: CASSVDRLYTDTQYF. The CDR3 DNA sequence: TGTGCCAGCAGTGTAGACAGATTATACACAGATACGCAGTATTTT.

J is TRBJ2-3 and V is TRBV9, with 14 bases fitting TRBD2. Germline V gene data show CDR1 as SGDLS and CDR2 as YYNGEE. The trim removed 3 bases at V and 5 bases at J, leaving 5 bases unmatched. The CDR3 extends over 16 amino acids. The CDR3, as DNA: TGTGCCAGCAGCGCCCGACTAGCGGGGGGGGTAGATACGCAGTATTTT. Its translation is CASSARLAGGVDTQYF.